The 27 T cell receptor beta chains below come from one sample, sequenced in a study of blood T cell repertoires in COVID-19. Libraries were prepared by immunoSEQ multiplex PCR; TCRdb keeps only in-frame clonotypes and omits some of them. The sample has about 180,000 clones, 60% to 85% seen once. Sequenced sample: peripheral blood. These receptors were obtained from a woman aged 55-69 years with COVID-19, enrolled during active disease.

The chain employs TRBV7-9 and TRBJ1-6; tentative D call: TRBD1 (5 bases). With 1 base removed from V and 6 bases from J, the gap between germline ends came to 10 bases. The CDR3 contains 15 residues. Germline CDR1 and CDR2: SEHNR and FQNEAQ (reference sequence). This CDR3 is CASSLGGQGNSPLHF. The DNA for the CDR3 is TGTGCCAGCAGCTTAGGTGGGCAGGGTAATTCACCCCTCCACTTT.

The V and J genes are TRBV7-6 and TRBJ2-5; tentative D call: TRBD1 (5 bases). V was cut by 8 bases and J by 2 bases, with 21 bases left in between. This CDR3 is 16 amino acids long. Germline CDR1 is SGHVS and CDR2 is FNYEAQ. In nucleotides, the CDR3 is TGTGCCAGCGGCCCTAGGCATCAGGGATTTCAAGAGACCCAGTACTTC. It codes for CASGPRHQGFQETQYF.

Comments on this clone: A much bigger clone sits one base away, suggesting this may be a read error. The V call is TRBV25-1, the J call TRBJ1-5; TRBD1 aligns across 7 bases. The germline CDR1 and CDR2 sequences are MGHDK and SYGVNS. V was pared by 4 bases and J by 2 bases, with 2 bases of the junction left unmatched. The CDR3 contains 14 residues. CDR3 region: CASSATGGNQPQHF. The CDR3, as DNA: TGTGCCAGCAGTGCCACAGGGGGCAATCAGCCCCAGCATTTT.

The J gene is TRBJ1-2, the V gene TRBV11-2; tentatively, D is TRBD1 (6 bases). Trimming stripped 4 bases from V and 5 bases from J, with 17 bases between. The CDR3 consists of 15 residues. Germline CDR1 reads SGHAT; CDR2 reads FQNNGV. The CDR3 DNA reads TGTGCCAGCAGCTATGGGCCGACGCAGGGGTATGGCTACACCTTC. It specifies CASSYGPTQGYGYTF. The whole variable domain, remainder taken from reference TRBV11-2 and TRBJ1-2, is EAGVAQSPRYKIIEKRQSVAFWCNPISGHATLYWYQQILGQGPKLLIQFQNNGVVDDSQLPKDRFSAERLKGVDSTLKIQPAKLEDSAVYLCASSYGPTQGYGYTFGSGTRLTVV.

The chain employs TRBV3-1 (or the pseudogene TRBV3-2) and TRBJ2-1; the match to TRBD2 covers 14 bases. The V segment lost 4 bases and the J segment 6 bases; nucleotides outside the gene matches: 20. The CDR3 sequence is 21 residues long. Germline CDR1 reads LGHDT; CDR2 reads YNNKEL (reference sequence). CDR3 nucleotide sequence: TGTGCCAGCAGCCTCCGCCCCTCCGGGACTAGCGGGAGAGGAGGGTCCAATGAGCAGTTCTTC. Translated, it gives CASSLRPSGTSGRGGSNEQFF.

The chain employs TRBV10-3 and TRBJ2-1; TRBD2 might be the D (5 bases). Germline V gives CDR1 ENHRY, CDR2 SYGVKD. The V end was cut by 1 base, the J end by 8 bases, with 9 bases between. The CDR3 sequence is 13 residues long. The CDR3 DNA reads TGTGCCATCAGTGAGTATAGCGCCGATGAGCAGTTCTTC. Protein: CAISEYSADEQFF.

V is TRBV9 and J is TRBJ2-1; 7 bases are a match to TRBD2. Germline CDR1 reads SGDLS; CDR2 reads YYNGEE. The CDR3 consists of 15 residues. With 3 bases clipped from V and 7 bases from J, the junction kept 10 bases outside the gene matches. In nucleotides, the CDR3 is TGTGCCAGCAGCGCTACTAGCGCGAGGGGTAATGAGCAGTTCTTC. This gives the protein CASSATSARGNEQFF.

This sequence joins TRBV28 and TRBJ1-4, with a tentative D call TRBD1 (6 bases). Trimming shortened V by 4 bases and J by 5 bases, and 11 bases separated the two germline ends. Germline V gene data show CDR1 as MDHEN and CDR2 as SYDVKM. CDR3 length: 14 residues. CDR3 sequence: CASSYGGTNEKLFF. The DNA of the CDR3 is TGTGCCAGCAGTTATGGGGGCACGAATGAAAAACTGTTTTTT.

V and J are TRBV18 and TRBJ2-2, with D possibly TRBD2 on 5 matching bases. V dropped 4 bases and J dropped 3 bases, with 15 bases sitting between them. Per germline, CDR1 KGHSH and CDR2 LQKENI. There are 16 residues in the CDR3. The CDR3 loop is CASSLGWGADTGELFF. DNA for the CDR3: TGTGCCAGCTCACTGGGTTGGGGAGCCGACACCGGGGAGCTGTTTTTT. Full variable domain (remainder filled in from reference TRBV18 and TRBJ2-2): NAGVMQNPRHLVRRRGQEARLRCSPMKGHSHVYWYRQLPEEGLKFMVYLQKENIIDESGMPKERFSAEFPKEGPSILRIQQVVRGDSAAYFCASSLGWGADTGELFFGEGSRLTVL.

The V and J genes are TRBV19 and TRBJ1-5, with D perhaps matching TRBD1 (6 bases). CDR1 LNHDA and CDR2 SQIVND come from the germline V gene (reference sequence). V was shortened by 7 bases and J by 1 base, with 11 bases between the two germline ends. The CDR3 length is 14 residues. Written as DNA, the CDR3 is TGTGCCAGTAATAAGGGGGTGAGCAATCAGCCCCAGCATTTT. Its protein product is CASNKGVSNQPQHF.

This clone was seen a handful of times. This chain uses TRBV28 with TRBJ2-1; perhaps TRBD2 as D (7 bases). The V gene's germline CDR1 is MDHEN and CDR2 SYDVKM. With 7 bases removed from V and 3 bases from J, the gap between germline ends came to 19 bases. The CDR3 sequence is 16 residues long. The CDR3 spells CASTLRGRGSYNEQFF. In nucleotides, the CDR3 is TGTGCCAGCACTTTGCGGGGGCGGGGAAGCTACAATGAGCAGTTCTTC.

The chain is built from TRBV9 and TRBJ2-1, with a tentative D call TRBD2 (6 bases). There are 15 residues in the CDR3. Trimming shortened V by 4 bases and J by 1 base, and 12 bases separated the two germline ends. Germline V gene lookup returns CDR1 SGDLS and CDR2 YYNGEE. In nucleotides, the CDR3 is TGTGCCAGCAGCCCCGCAGCGGGTTCCTACAATGAGCAGTTCTTC. The encoded protein is CASSPAAGSYNEQFF.

CDR3 DNA sequence: TGTGCCAGCAGTAAGGACATAGTTGATGGCTACACCTTC. Protein product: CASSKDIVDGYTF. J is TRBJ1-2 and V is TRBV28, with D maybe TRBD1 (5 bases). V lost 5 bases to trimming and J lost 6 bases, with 13 bases between them. The CDR3 length is 13 residues. Germline V lookup: CDR1 MDHEN, CDR2 SYDVKM.

The chain uses TRBV5-6 and TRBJ2-3, with a weak D call TRBD1 (6 bases). The CDR3 covers 15 residues. CDR1 SGHDT and CDR2 YYEEEE come from the germline V gene. V dropped 4 bases and J dropped 2 bases, with 14 bases sitting between them. CDR3 loop: CASSPGTGTTDTQYF. Written as DNA, the CDR3 is TGTGCCAGCAGCCCTGGAACAGGGACCACAGATACGCAGTATTTT.

CDR3 loop: CASRSDRPNQPQHF. In DNA form, the CDR3 reads TGTGCCAGCAGATCGGACAGGCCGAATCAGCCCCAGCATTTT. The chain has TRBV28 and TRBJ1-5, with 7 positions matching TRBD1. The CDR3 sequence is 14 residues long. The germline gives CDR1 MDHEN, CDR2 SYDVKM. The V gene end was trimmed by 6 bases and the J gene end by 4 bases; junction bases not matched to a gene: 6.

The chain employs TRBV7-6 and TRBJ2-3, with D tentatively TRBD1 (6 bases). Germline V lookup: CDR1 SGHVS, CDR2 FNYEAQ. This CDR3 spans 15 amino acids. V shed 1 base and J shed 4 bases, with 12 bases lying between them. The CDR3 region has the DNA TGTGCCAGCAGCTTAGTAGGGGGATCCGCAGATACGCAGTATTTT. Its protein is CASSLVGGSADTQYF.

The V call is TRBV5-1, the J call TRBJ2-3, with D possibly TRBD1 on 5 matching bases. The CDR3 is made up of 15 amino acids. Germline CDR1 SGHRS, CDR2 YFSETQ. V was pared by 0 bases and J by 1 base, with 9 bases between. CDR3 sequence: CASSLVGAGTDTQYF. The CDR3 DNA sequence: TGCGCCAGCAGCTTGGTAGGGGCTGGCACAGATACGCAGTATTTT.

This clone was detected only once. V and J are TRBV19 and TRBJ2-7, with 7 bases that match TRBD1. CDR1 is LNHDA and CDR2 is SQIVND in the germline V gene (reference sequence). The CDR3 length is 16 residues. The V segment lost 4 bases and the J segment 4 bases; nucleotides outside the gene matches: 13. For the CDR3, the DNA is TGTGCCAGTAGTAACCCCGGGGAAGGGGGCTCGTACGAGCAGTACTTC. The encoded protein is CASSNPGEGGSYEQYF.

This chain connects TRBV5-1 to TRBJ1-2; D is possibly TRBD1 (5 bases). The CDR3 is 15 residues long. The V and J ends lost 0 bases and 4 bases respectively, with 13 bases between them. CDR1 is SGHRS, CDR2 YFSETQ, per germline. CDR3 sequence (DNA): TGCGCCAGCAGCTTGGAGCGACAGTCTGGCTATGGCTACACCTTC. It codes for CASSLERQSGYGYTF. Together with reference TRBV5-1 and TRBJ1-2, the CDR3 gives the full variable domain: KAGVTQTPRYLIKTRGQQVTLSCSPISGHRSVSWYQQTPGQGLQFLFEYFSETQRNKGNFPGRFSGRQFSNSRSEMNVSTLELGDSALYLCASSLERQSGYGYTFGSGTRLTVV.

This clone appeared a single time. The rearrangement joins TRBV6-1 to TRBJ2-2, with TRBD2 matching 9 bases. V trimming: 4 bases; J trimming: 4 bases; junction bases outside the gene matches: 4. CDR3 length: 15 residues. CDR1 and CDR2 (germline): MNHNS, SASEGT. The CDR3 loop is CASSVAGALTGELFF. The CDR3 DNA reads TGTGCCAGCAGTGTAGCGGGGGCCCTCACCGGGGAGCTGTTTTTT.

The chain is built from TRBV11-2 and TRBJ2-5, with 9 nucleotides matching TRBD2. CDR1 SGHAT and CDR2 FQNNGV come from the germline V gene. CDR3 length: 15 residues. V lost 5 bases and J lost 4; bases outside the gene matches: 8. Written as DNA, the CDR3 is TGTGCCAGCAGCACCCTAGCGGGGAATTTAGAGACCCAGTACTTC. Encoded protein: CASSTLAGNLETQYF. Supplemented by reference TRBV11-2 and TRBJ2-5, the full variable domain reads EAGVAQSPRYKIIEKRQSVAFWCNPISGHATLYWYQQILGQGPKLLIQFQNNGVVDDSQLPKDRFSAERLKGVDSTLKIQPAKLEDSAVYLCASSTLAGNLETQYFGPGTRLLVL.

The CDR3 reads CASSLVQGVEAFF. For the CDR3, the DNA is TGTGCCAGCAGTTTAGTACAGGGCGTTGAAGCTTTCTTT. The chain employs TRBV12-3 or TRBV12-4 and TRBJ1-1; D is perhaps TRBD1 (6 bases). Trimming left V 1 base short and J 7 bases short, with 10 bases between. This CDR3 region has 13 residues.

This rearrangement joins TRBV19 to TRBJ2-1, with 8 bases fitting TRBD2. This CDR3 is 15 amino acids long. V trimming: 1 base; J trimming: 4 bases; junction bases outside the gene matches: 3. In germline, CDR1 is LNHDA, CDR2 SQIVND (reference sequence). In DNA form, the CDR3 reads TGTGCCAGTAGTATAGCGGGAGGGATGTACAATGAGCAGTTCTTC. As protein: CASSIAGGMYNEQFF.

The chain recombines TRBV27 with TRBJ2-2, with 8 bases identical to TRBD2. Germline loops: CDR1 MNHEY, CDR2 SMNVEV (reference sequence). CDR3 length: 17 amino acids. Trimming at V came to 4 bases and at J to 5 bases, leaving 12 bases not matched to a gene. The CDR3: CASSYTAPAGGTGELFF. The DNA for the CDR3 is TGTGCCAGCAGTTATACCGCCCCGGCGGGGGGAACCGGGGAGCTGTTTTTT.

The chain joins TRBV18 to TRBJ1-1; possibly TRBD1 for D (5 bases). CDR3 length: 14 amino acids. Germline lookup yields CDR1 KGHSH and CDR2 LQKENI. The V and J ends lost 5 bases and 1 base respectively, with 11 bases between them. For the CDR3, the DNA is TGTGCCAGCTCAGGGGAGGGGCGGAACACTGAAGCTTTCTTT. Protein sequence: CASSGEGRNTEAFF.

This clone was seen a few times. The gene calls are TRBV7-9 and TRBJ1-2; a weak D match, TRBD1 (6 bases). This CDR3 has 15 amino acids. CDR1 and CDR2 (germline): SEHNR, FQNEAQ (reference sequence). Deletions cut 5 bases from V and 4 bases from J, with 17 bases between. The CDR3 protein is CASSPSGGQTYGYTF. In DNA, the CDR3 is TGTGCCAGCAGCCCTAGTGGTGGACAGACCTATGGCTACACCTTC.

The V call is TRBV6-2 or TRBV6-3, the J call TRBJ1-1; possible D gene TRBD1, 6 bases. The germline gives CDR1 MNHEY, CDR2 SVGEGT. The V gene lost 0 bases and the J gene lost 0 bases, with 14 bases spanning the gap. The CDR3 sequence is 17 residues long. As DNA, the CDR3 is TGTGCCAGCAGTTACTCTGCGGGGGCAACGATGAACACTGAAGCTTTCTTT. The encoded protein is CASSYSAGATMNTEAFF.